A single sample gave rise to the 15 T cell receptor beta chains below, sequenced in a study of breast tumors, draining lymph nodes, adjacent tissues. Breast cancer patients provided tissue from their axillary draining lymph nodes. MiXCR, applied by TCRdb to the multiplex PCR reads, yields one record per CDR3 protein. The profile shows approximately 230,000 distinct CDR3 sequences, less than 45% of them singletons. Material for sequencing was axillary lymph node tissue. Every receptor here comes from a female donor with breast cancer. Some clones in this sample may be carry-over from other donors' samples.

This clonotype was counted ten times or more. V and J are TRBV9 and TRBJ1-4; D is possibly TRBD1 (5 bases). V gave up 3 bases and J gave up 7 bases, with 13 bases separating them. The CDR3 consists of 14 residues. Looked up from germline, CDR1 is SGDLS and CDR2 is YYNGEE. CDR3 region: CASSARGGREKLFF. The DNA of the CDR3 is TGTGCCAGCAGCGCTAGGGGCGGGCGTGAAAAACTGTTTTTT.

Comments on this clonotype: Possible read error: a much larger clone is one base away. This likely comes from a read error, as the CDR3 has no conserved phenylalanine or tryptophan at its end. The J gene is TRBJ1-5, the V gene TRBV19, with TRBD1 identical over 9 bases. This CDR3 contains 16 residues. Germline loops: CDR1 LNHDA, CDR2 SQIVND (reference sequence). V dropped 7 bases and J dropped 1; count of bases not matched to a gene: 8. The CDR3 sequence: CASTPQGALSNQPQHS. The CDR3 DNA sequence: TGTGCCAGTACCCCACAGGGGGCGCTGAGCAATCAGCCCCAGCATTCT.

This clonotype was recorded at least ten times. J is TRBJ2-1 and V is TRBV4-1; a possible D gene is TRBD1 (5 bases). This CDR3 region has 15 residues. Trimming removed 0 bases from V and 2 bases from J, with 8 bases in between. In germline, CDR1 is MGHRA, CDR2 YSYEKL. CDR3 protein: CASSQDGAAYNEQFF. In nucleotides, the CDR3 is TGCGCCAGCAGCCAAGATGGGGCAGCCTACAATGAGCAGTTCTTC.

CDR3 region: CASSLATSGKSDTQYF. CDR3 nucleotide sequence: TGTGCCAGCAGTTTGGCGACTAGCGGGAAGTCCGATACGCAGTATTTT. The rearrangement joins TRBV27 to TRBJ2-3; 11 bases align to TRBD2. V lost 3 bases, J lost 6 bases, and 8 bases stayed unmatched. The length of the CDR3 is 16 residues. The germline V gene encodes CDR1 MNHEY and CDR2 SMNVEV (reference sequence).

The chain combines TRBV10-3 with TRBJ1-2; D possibly corresponds to TRBD1 (5 bases). The CDR3 runs 12 residues. The germline V and J ends were trimmed by 3 bases and 9 bases, with 11 bases remaining between them. CDR1 and CDR2 (germline): ENHRY, SYGVKD. CDR3 in DNA: TGTGCCATCAGTGAATCCGGGGCCCGCTACACCTTC. Translation: CAISESGARYTF.

This clonotype was observed many times. The rearrangement joins TRBV2 to TRBJ1-2; the D is unclear. Deletions cut 0 bases from V and 8 bases from J, with 16 bases between. This CDR3 has 15 amino acids. Germline assignment: CDR1 SNHLY and CDR2 FYNNEI. CDR3 sequence: CASSEAPGGFGGYTF. CDR3 bases: TGTGCCAGCAGTGAAGCGCCGGGAGGGTTCGGGGGCTACACCTTC.

At least ten counts were recorded for this clonotype. The chain combines TRBV18 with TRBJ2-7; possibly TRBD1 or TRBD2 for D (5 bases each). The CDR3 extends over 14 amino acids. Per the germline V gene, CDR1 is KGHSH and CDR2 is LQKENI. Between the trimmed V and J ends, which lost 5 bases and 2 bases, there was a span of 13 bases. The CDR3 is CASSTRDGAYEQYF. In nucleotides, the CDR3 is TGTGCCAGCTCAACCCGGGACGGCGCCTACGAGCAGTACTTC.

There are a few counts of this clonotype. Possible read error: a much larger clone is one base away. The chain carries TRBV14 and TRBJ1-2; D uncertain. Germline assignment: CDR1 SGHDN and CDR2 FVKESK. The V gene lost 1 base and the J gene lost 8 bases, with 11 bases spanning the gap. The CDR3 is 13 amino acids. The CDR3 DNA follows: TGTGCCAGCAGCCAAGCGGGTTCAGGCGGCTACACCTTC. Translated: CASSQAGSGGYTF.

This clonotype came up many times. The rearrangement uses TRBV29-1 and TRBJ2-7; D assignment may be TRBD1 or TRBD2 (5 bases each). Germline V CDR1 and CDR2: SQVTM, ANQGSEA. V gave up 7 bases and J gave up 1 base, with 11 bases separating them. CDR3 length: 12 amino acids. The CDR3 reads CSGRDESYEQYF. The CDR3 DNA is TGCAGCGGCCGGGACGAGTCCTACGAGCAGTACTTC.

This sequence joins TRBV2 and TRBJ2-3; a weak D match, TRBD2 (6 bases). V was pared by 8 bases and J by 3 bases, with 12 bases between. The CDR3 totals 13 residues. Germline CDR1 SNHLY, CDR2 FYNNEI. Written as DNA, the CDR3 is TGTGCCAGCGGGGGGACCGGGACAGATACGCAGTATTTT. This gives the protein CASGGTGTDTQYF.

This clonotype came up many times. The CDR3 coding sequence is TGTGCCAGCTCACCAAAGGACAGCTACCTCGGCGGTGAGCAGTTCTTC. Translated, it gives CASSPKDSYLGGEQFF. The V and J genes are TRBV18 and TRBJ2-1; TRBD1 might be the D (6 bases). This CDR3 has 16 amino acids. Germline loops: CDR1 KGHSH, CDR2 LQKENI. Deletions cut 2 bases from V and 9 bases from J, with 20 bases between.

This clonotype was seen repeatedly, ten times or more. This chain links TRBV6-4 with TRBJ2-2; TRBD2 matches 10 bases. J was trimmed by 7 bases and V by 4 bases; bases with no gene match: 6. Germline lookup yields CDR1 MRHNA and CDR2 SNTAGT. The CDR3 consists of 15 residues. The CDR3 here is CASSALAGAHGELFF. The CDR3 nucleotides read TGTGCCAGCAGTGCGCTAGCGGGAGCGCACGGGGAGCTGTTTTTT.

This clonotype was recorded many times. The chain joins TRBV11-2 to TRBJ1-2; 12 nucleotides align to TRBD1. Germline CDR1 reads SGHAT; CDR2 reads FQNNGV. This CDR3 has 18 amino acids. Trimming took 5 bases from V and 7 from J; bases not matched to a gene: 17. The CDR3 loop reads CASSLTMGTGGAIPGYTF. The CDR3 DNA reads TGTGCCAGCAGCCTCACAATGGGGACAGGGGGCGCGATCCCTGGCTACACCTTC.

This clonotype was seen many times. This sequence joins TRBV7-8 and TRBJ2-2, with 9 bases identical to TRBD1. The junction had 10 bases not matched to a gene; V was cut back by 5 bases and J by 6 bases. The CDR3 runs to 16 residues. The V gene's germline CDR1 is SGHVS and CDR2 FQNEAQ. CDR3 nucleotide sequence: TGTGCCAGCAGCGGGACCGGGACAGGGTTGGCCGGGGAGCTGTTTTTT. This encodes CASSGTGTGLAGELFF.

This clonotype appeared many times. This chain connects TRBV5-1 to TRBJ2-1; D possibly matches TRBD1 or TRBD2 (5 bases each). CDR1 and CDR2 (germline): SGHRS, YFSETQ. V was trimmed by 1 base and J by 10 bases, leaving 18 bases between them. The CDR3 loop spans 15 amino acids. This chain's CDR3 is CASSLPGVGVEEQFF. The CDR3 DNA follows: TGCGCCAGCAGCTTGCCCGGGGTGGGGGTGGAGGAGCAGTTCTTC. Full variable domain (outside the CDR3, taken from reference TRBV5-1 and TRBJ2-1): KAGVTQTPRYLIKTRGQQVTLSCSPISGHRSVSWYQQTPGQGLQFLFEYFSETQRNKGNFPGRFSGRQFSNSRSEMNVSTLELGDSALYLCASSLPGVGVEEQFFGPGTRLTVL.